These T cell receptor beta chains were read from a single sample in a study of cytomegalovirus exposure and HLA in healthy donors. TCRdb's copy holds only in-frame clones and misses some; the assay was immunoSEQ multiplex PCR. The sample yields about 130,000 clones, 88% seen once. The specimen was PBMCs. These receptors originate from a young man in good health and CMV-seronegative. Both conserved end residues are part of each CDR3. The order of the fields is clone size, J gene, D gene, V gene, CDR3 protein, CDR3 DNA. The D gene is left open where the match is weak. Part of the rows lack a size; the others show once, few, many or a class for expanded clones.

abundance: -; j_gene: TRBJ2-1; d_gene: TRBD1; v_gene: TRBV27; CDR3aa: CASSRGPVSSYNEQFF; CDR3nt: TGTGCCAGCAGCAGGGGGCCAGTCAGCTCCTACAATGAGCAGTTCTTC
abundance: -; j_gene: TRBJ1-4; d_gene: -; v_gene: TRBV18; CDR3aa: CASSPDSPNEKLFF; CDR3nt: TGTGCCAGCTCACCAGACAGCCCTAATGAAAAACTGTTTTTT
abundance: -; j_gene: TRBJ2-3; d_gene: -; v_gene: TRBV9; CDR3aa: CASSVQGPDTQYF; CDR3nt: TGTGCCAGCAGCGTACAGGGCCCAGATACGCAGTATTTT
abundance: -; j_gene: TRBJ1-1; d_gene: -; v_gene: TRBV7-3; CDR3aa: CASSLNINTEAFF; CDR3nt: TGTGCCAGCAGCTTAAATATAAACACTGAAGCTTTCTTT
abundance: once; j_gene: TRBJ1-4; d_gene: -; v_gene: TRBV5-6; CDR3aa: CASSLDSFNEKLFF; CDR3nt: TGTGCCAGCAGCTTGGACAGTTTCAATGAAAAACTGTTTTTT
abundance: -; j_gene: TRBJ1-5; d_gene: -; v_gene: TRBV6-1; CDR3aa: CASSEGYKHSNQPQHF; CDR3nt: TGTGCCAGCAGTGAAGGATACAAACATAGCAATCAGCCCCAGCATTTT
abundance: -; j_gene: TRBJ1-1; d_gene: -; v_gene: TRBV6-5; CDR3aa: CASSAGVRDTEAFF; CDR3nt: TGTGCCAGCAGTGCGGGTGTTCGGGACACTGAAGCTTTCTTT
abundance: once; j_gene: TRBJ1-2; d_gene: -; v_gene: TRBV19; CDR3aa: CASSPGGLPTRGGYTF; CDR3nt: TGTGCCAGTAGTCCCGGGGGGCTCCCGACCCGCGGGGGCTACACCTTC
abundance: -; j_gene: TRBJ1-4; d_gene: -; v_gene: TRBV6-6; CDR3aa: CASSPSWGREKLFF; CDR3nt: TGTGCCAGCAGCCCCTCATGGGGCCGTGAAAAACTGTTTTTT
abundance: -; j_gene: TRBJ2-3; d_gene: TRBD2; v_gene: TRBV5-4; CDR3aa: CASSSGSRATLTDTQYF; CDR3nt: TGTGCCAGCAGCAGCGGGAGTCGGGCTACACTGACAGATACGCAGTATTTT
abundance: -; j_gene: TRBJ2-1; d_gene: -; v_gene: TRBV11-3; CDR3aa: CASSLDGRAIGEQFF; CDR3nt: TGTGCCAGCAGCTTAGATGGGCGGGCCATCGGTGAGCAGTTCTTC
abundance: -; j_gene: TRBJ1-2; d_gene: TRBD1; v_gene: TRBV5-4; CDR3aa: CASSSGQGVNGYTF; CDR3nt: TGTGCCAGCAGCAGCGGACAGGGAGTAAATGGCTACACCTTC
abundance: -; j_gene: TRBJ2-5; d_gene: TRBD2; v_gene: TRBV4-1; CDR3aa: CASSQPGGAPETQYF; CDR3nt: TGCGCCAGCAGCCAACCGGGGGGAGCCCCAGAGACCCAGTACTTC
abundance: -; j_gene: TRBJ1-3; d_gene: -; v_gene: TRBV7-9; CDR3aa: CASSQDRTGNTIYF; CDR3nt: TGTGCCAGCAGCCAGGACAGAACTGGAAACACCATATATTTT
abundance: -; j_gene: TRBJ1-2; d_gene: -; v_gene: TRBV15; CDR3aa: CATSTRTAYGYTF; CDR3nt: TGTGCCACCAGCACCCGGACAGCGTATGGCTACACCTTC
abundance: once; j_gene: TRBJ1-1; d_gene: -; v_gene: TRBV11-2; CDR3aa: CASSWTDLNTEAFF; CDR3nt: TGTGCCAGCAGCTGGACAGACCTGAACACTGAAGCTTTCTTT
abundance: -; j_gene: TRBJ2-5; d_gene: TRBD2; v_gene: TRBV15; CDR3aa: CATSTGRGNQETQYF; CDR3nt: TGTGCCACCAGCACCGGGCGGGGGAACCAAGAGACCCAGTACTTC
abundance: few; j_gene: TRBJ1-5; d_gene: -; v_gene: TRBV2; CDR3aa: CASIADTNQPQHF; CDR3nt: TGTGCCAGCATAGCGGACACTAATCAGCCCCAGCATTTT
abundance: few; j_gene: TRBJ1-5; d_gene: -; v_gene: TRBV19; CDR3aa: CASSLGQPQHF; CDR3nt: TGTGCCAGCTCACTCGGTCAGCCCCAGCATTTT
abundance: once; j_gene: TRBJ2-1; d_gene: -; v_gene: TRBV27; CDR3aa: CASSPGGPSSYNEQFF; CDR3nt: TGTGCCAGCAGTCCCGGGGGGCCGAGCTCCTACAATGAGCAGTTCTTC
abundance: -; j_gene: TRBJ2-7; d_gene: -; v_gene: TRBV2; CDR3aa: CASSPLRGASYEQYF; CDR3nt: TGTGCCAGCAGTCCTCTCAGGGGGGCTTCCTACGAGCAGTACTTC
abundance: -; j_gene: TRBJ2-1; d_gene: TRBD2; v_gene: TRBV11-2; CDR3aa: CASSPHQGLVAFF; CDR3nt: TGTGCCAGCAGCCCCCACCAGGGACTAGTTGCGTTCTTC
abundance: -; j_gene: TRBJ1-1; d_gene: -; v_gene: TRBV9; CDR3aa: CASSDGGETEAFF; CDR3nt: TGTGCCAGCAGCGATGGAGGAGAAACTGAAGCTTTCTTT
abundance: -; j_gene: TRBJ2-7; d_gene: TRBD2; v_gene: TRBV28; CDR3aa: CATIGGRGSYEQYF; CDR3nt: TGTGCCACCATTGGGGGGAGGGGCTCCTACGAGCAGTACTTC
abundance: few; j_gene: TRBJ2-2; d_gene: -; v_gene: TRBV2; CDR3aa: CASKGGDNTGELFF; CDR3nt: TGTGCCAGCAAAGGGGGAGATAACACCGGGGAGCTGTTTTTT
abundance: -; j_gene: TRBJ1-5; d_gene: TRBD1; v_gene: TRBV9; CDR3aa: CASSVGQGAFQPQHF; CDR3nt: TGTGCCAGCAGCGTCGGACAGGGGGCTTTTCAGCCCCAGCATTTT
abundance: -; j_gene: TRBJ2-7; d_gene: TRBD2; v_gene: TRBV9; CDR3aa: CASSVASGSLTDEQYF; CDR3nt: TGTGCCAGCAGCGTAGCTAGCGGGAGTTTGACCGACGAGCAGTACTTC
abundance: -; j_gene: TRBJ2-2; d_gene: -; v_gene: TRBV5-4; CDR3aa: CASSPTIQGAGELFF; CDR3nt: TGTGCCAGCAGCCCAACGATACAGGGCGCCGGGGAGCTGTTTTTT
abundance: -; j_gene: TRBJ1-2; d_gene: TRBD1; v_gene: TRBV6-6; CDR3aa: CASEKDRGVGGYTF; CDR3nt: TGTGCCAGCGAAAAGGACAGGGGAGTAGGTGGCTACACCTTC
abundance: once; j_gene: TRBJ2-7; d_gene: TRBD1; v_gene: TRBV7-2; CDR3aa: CASSPRQGPYEQYF; CDR3nt: TGTGCCAGCAGCCCGAGACAGGGCCCCTACGAGCAGTACTTC
abundance: -; j_gene: TRBJ2-7; d_gene: -; v_gene: TRBV16; CDR3aa: CASSHPLGAGKAPSYGEQYF; CDR3nt: TGTGCCAGCAGCCACCCATTGGGGGCCGGTAAGGCGCCGTCTTACGGCGAGCAGTACTTC
abundance: -; j_gene: TRBJ2-2; d_gene: TRBD1; v_gene: TRBV30; CDR3aa: CAWGQGARTGELFF; CDR3nt: TGTGCCTGGGGTCAGGGGGCGCGGACCGGGGAGCTGTTTTTT
abundance: -; j_gene: TRBJ1-5; d_gene: TRBD1; v_gene: TRBV5-8; CDR3aa: CASSRPGQGRGQPQHF; CDR3nt: TGTGCCAGCAGCAGACCGGGACAGGGGCGGGGGCAGCCCCAGCATTTT
abundance: -; j_gene: TRBJ1-5; d_gene: -; v_gene: TRBV5-1; CDR3aa: CASSLDSQNQPQHF; CDR3nt: TGCGCCAGCAGCCTCGACAGCCAAAATCAGCCCCAGCATTTT
abundance: -; j_gene: TRBJ2-5; d_gene: -; v_gene: TRBV29-1; CDR3aa: CSASGGLGKGETQYF; CDR3nt: TGCAGCGCGTCTGGAGGGCTGGGGAAGGGAGAGACCCAGTACTTC
abundance: -; j_gene: TRBJ2-3; d_gene: -; v_gene: TRBV9; CDR3aa: CASSVRGRTVTDTQYF; CDR3nt: TGTGCCAGCAGCGTGCGTGGGAGGACCGTCACAGATACGCAGTATTTT
abundance: -; j_gene: TRBJ1-1; d_gene: TRBD1; v_gene: TRBV2; CDR3aa: CASPLPGGRYTEAFF; CDR3nt: TGTGCCAGCCCTTTACCAGGGGGCCGTTACACTGAAGCTTTCTTT
abundance: -; j_gene: TRBJ2-3; d_gene: -; v_gene: TRBV5-1; CDR3aa: CASSYRHTSTDTQYF; CDR3nt: TGCGCCAGCAGCTATCGACATACTAGCACAGATACGCAGTATTTT
abundance: -; j_gene: TRBJ1-2; d_gene: -; v_gene: TRBV29-1; CDR3aa: CSVVETANYGYTF; CDR3nt: TGCAGCGTTGTGGAGACGGCTAACTATGGCTACACCTTC
abundance: few; j_gene: TRBJ2-5; d_gene: TRBD1; v_gene: TRBV7-7; CDR3aa: CASSLNPDRGETQYF; CDR3nt: TGTGCCAGCAGCTTAAACCCCGACAGGGGCGAGACCCAGTACTTC
abundance: -; j_gene: TRBJ2-2; d_gene: -; v_gene: TRBV4-1; CDR3aa: CASSQDLVWGEIPGELFF; CDR3nt: TGCGCCAGCAGCCAAGATTTGGTTTGGGGGGAGATACCCGGGGAGCTGTTTTTT
abundance: -; j_gene: TRBJ1-1; d_gene: TRBD1; v_gene: TRBV30; CDR3aa: CAWSSRQGTAFF; CDR3nt: TGTGCCTGGAGTTCGCGACAGGGTACAGCTTTCTTT
abundance: -; j_gene: TRBJ2-7; d_gene: TRBD2; v_gene: TRBV5-6; CDR3aa: CASSLSGTSGSYEQYF; CDR3nt: TGTGCCAGCAGCTTGTCCGGGACTAGCGGGTCCTACGAGCAGTACTTC
abundance: -; j_gene: TRBJ1-4; d_gene: -; v_gene: TRBV2; CDR3aa: CASKAGTNEKLFF; CDR3nt: TGTGCCAGCAAAGCGGGAACTAATGAAAAACTGTTTTTT
abundance: -; j_gene: TRBJ2-4; d_gene: TRBD2; v_gene: TRBV9; CDR3aa: CASSDVAGGNIQYF; CDR3nt: TGTGCCAGCAGCGACGTAGCGGGAGGGAACATTCAGTACTTC
abundance: -; j_gene: TRBJ2-1; d_gene: TRBD2; v_gene: TRBV29-1; CDR3aa: CSVEGSGFRSYNEQFF; CDR3nt: TGCAGCGTTGAGGGTAGCGGGTTCCGCTCCTACAATGAGCAGTTCTTC
abundance: -; j_gene: TRBJ2-3; d_gene: TRBD1; v_gene: TRBV10-1; CDR3aa: CASSEAGQGNTDTQYF; CDR3nt: TGCGCCAGCAGTGAGGCGGGACAGGGTAACACAGATACGCAGTATTTT
abundance: -; j_gene: TRBJ2-3; d_gene: -; v_gene: TRBV29-1; CDR3aa: CSAMPRGTDTQYF; CDR3nt: TGCAGCGCCATGCCCCGGGGTACAGATACGCAGTATTTT
abundance: -; j_gene: TRBJ2-7; d_gene: TRBD2; v_gene: TRBV16; CDR3aa: CASSQYGTSGRVHEQYF; CDR3nt: TGTGCCAGCAGCCAATATGGGACTAGCGGGAGGGTCCACGAGCAGTACTTC